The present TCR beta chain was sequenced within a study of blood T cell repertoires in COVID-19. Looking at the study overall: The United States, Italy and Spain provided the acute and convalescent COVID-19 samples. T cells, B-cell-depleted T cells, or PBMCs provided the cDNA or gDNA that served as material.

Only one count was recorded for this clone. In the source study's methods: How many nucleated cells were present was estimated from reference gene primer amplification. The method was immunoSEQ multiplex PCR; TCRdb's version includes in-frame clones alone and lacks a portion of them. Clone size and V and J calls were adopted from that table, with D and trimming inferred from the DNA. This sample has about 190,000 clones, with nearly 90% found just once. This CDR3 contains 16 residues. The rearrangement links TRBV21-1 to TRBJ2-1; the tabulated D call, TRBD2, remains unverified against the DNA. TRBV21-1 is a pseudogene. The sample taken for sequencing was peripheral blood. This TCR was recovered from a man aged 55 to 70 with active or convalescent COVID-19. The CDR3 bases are TGTGCCAGCAGCAAAGCTGGGACTAGCGAAAACGGTGAGCAGTTCTTC. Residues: CASSKAGTSENGEQFF.